This TCR beta chain derives from a study of response to subunit inactivated influenza vaccine. Whole-study findings and limits: Authors suggested that a seasonal influenza vaccination recruits few new T cells each time.

This CDR3 has 15 residues. The germline V gene has CDR1 SGHAT and CDR2 FQNNGV. V was pared by 3 bases and J by 0 bases, with 11 bases between. TCRdb re-analysed the RT-PCR reads in MiXCR, keeping a single row per CDR3 protein. The sample lists 700,000 to 900,000 distinct CDR3 sequences, around 21% seen once, with 10% in the top ten. Comment on this clonotype: Antigen specificity is unknown.

Sample: PBMCs from blood, taken roughly 5 days after vaccination. The sequence was collected from a man in his fifties who received an inactivated influenza vaccine. This chain links TRBV11-2 with TRBJ2-5; either TRBD1 or TRBD2 may supply D (5 bases each). CDR3 coding DNA: TGTGCCAGCAGCTTCCGGGACCGGCACCAAGAGACCCAGTACTTC. The encoded protein is CASSFRDRHQETQYF.